This T cell receptor beta chain was documented in a study of regulatory T cells in long-lasting Graves disease. Whole-study results and caveats: The study found lower TCR diversity in persistent Graves' patients than in newly diagnosed ones.

Time point: newly diagnosed GD, antithyroid drugs for less than 3 months. PBMC RNA served as the TCR library source. This CDR3 contains 17 residues. The V gene end was trimmed by 6 bases and the J gene end by 7 bases; junction bases not matched to a gene: 17. Germline V gene lookup returns CDR1 MGHRA and CDR2 YSYEKL. This clonotype was counted many times. The antigen is unknown. According to the study, TCR beta libraries were built with iRepertoire HTBI primers and CDR3-region Arm-PCR. A single record per CDR3 protein comes from TCRdb applying MiXCR to the multiplex PCR reads. The sample shows a few hundred thousand distinct CDR3 sequences, approximately 12% of them seen only once. These data were likewise used in another study, on T cells in Graves' hyperthyroidism and ophthalmopathy. This second report adds: Across 18 months, stable Graves' hyperthyroidism was marked by no progression to ophthalmopathy. Carried out on the TCR CDR3, a first-round RT-PCR used the HTBI primer set.

Sequencing was performed on peripheral blood mononuclear cells (PBMCs), taken at new diagnosis, from a patient treated with antithyroid drugs. The V and J genes are TRBV4-1 and TRBJ2-1; 8 nucleotides align to TRBD2. The sequence was collected from a woman under 30 with Graves disease. Here the CDR3 reads CASSPTPREGLLNEQFF. CDR3 nucleotides: TGCGCCAGCAGTCCAACCCCCCGGGAGGGCCTCCTGAATGAGCAGTTCTTC.